The 10 T cell receptor beta chains presented below share a single source sample, sequenced in a study of cytomegalovirus exposure and HLA in healthy donors. Researchers ran the PCR with 60 Vbeta and 13 Jbeta primers. The data were produced by immunoSEQ multiplex PCR, yet TCRdb's version contains in-frame clones alone and is incomplete. The sample holds approximately 90,000 clones, 65% to 85% seen once. Material: PBMCs. The source of these receptors is a man aged 40-55 years in good health and CMV-seronegative.

The rearrangement uses TRBV11-2 and TRBJ2-3; 14 nucleotides agree with TRBD2. This CDR3 has 18 residues. The V and J ends lost 6 bases and 1 base, in that order; junction bases with no gene match: 9. Germline V gene lookup returns CDR1 SGHAT and CDR2 FQNNGV. For the CDR3, the DNA is TGTGCCAGCAGAGCCGGGACTAGCGGGAGCTTTGGCACAGATACGCAGTATTTT. This encodes CASRAGTSGSFGTDTQYF.

This chain uses TRBV4-1 with TRBJ1-1; weak D call: TRBD1 (5 bases). This CDR3 spans 15 amino acids. The V gene lost 0 bases and the J gene lost 1 base, with 9 bases spanning the gap. Germline assignment: CDR1 MGHRA and CDR2 YSYEKL. Here the CDR3 reads CASSQDFQGNTEAFF. CDR3 DNA: TGCGCCAGCAGCCAAGATTTCCAGGGGAACACTGAAGCTTTCTTT.

CDR3: CASSATGGSKTEAFF. The CDR3 bases are TGTGCCAGCAGCGCGACAGGGGGAAGTAAGACTGAAGCTTTCTTT. The chain recombines TRBV7-8 with TRBJ1-1; 9 nucleotides agree with TRBD1. Trimming cost V 5 bases and J 5 bases; bases outside gene matches: 9. Looked up from germline, CDR1 is SGHVS and CDR2 is FQNEAQ. CDR3 length: 15 amino acids.

This sequence joins TRBV5-1 and TRBJ1-2; D is unclear. CDR1 and CDR2 (germline): SGHRS, YFSETQ. This CDR3 spans 13 amino acids. The V gene lost 3 bases and the J gene lost 2 bases, with 8 bases spanning the gap. The CDR3 loop reads CASSSSENYGYTF. The CDR3, as DNA: TGCGCCAGCAGCTCCAGCGAAAACTATGGCTACACCTTC.

The chain combines TRBV27 with TRBJ2-5; TRBD1 aligns across 7 bases. The J call may be wrong; the DNA end is better matched by TRBJ2-7. The germline V gene has CDR1 MNHEY and CDR2 SMNVEV (reference sequence). The CDR3 extends over 13 amino acids. CDR3 amino acids: CASSPRGLYEQYF. In DNA form, the CDR3 reads TGTGCCAGCAGTCCTAGGGGGCTCTACGAGCAGTACTTC.

V usage is TRBV19 and J usage is TRBJ2-1; TRBD1 matches at 8 bases. The CDR3 covers 15 residues. J was trimmed by 3 bases and V by 6 bases; bases with no gene match: 7. Germline V gene sequence: CDR1 LNHDA, CDR2 SQIVND (reference sequence). This CDR3 reads CASRRRQGLYNEQFF. The CDR3 DNA is TGTGCCAGTAGGCGAAGACAGGGGCTCTACAATGAGCAGTTCTTC.

The rearrangement joins TRBV5-1 to TRBJ1-2, with 10 nucleotides matching TRBD1. The length of the CDR3 is 16 residues. With 2 bases clipped from V and 0 bases from J, the junction kept 4 bases outside the gene matches. Germline V gene lookup returns CDR1 SGHRS and CDR2 YFSETQ. CDR3 DNA sequence: TGCGCCAGCAGCTTATGGACAGGGGGTGCTAACTATGGCTACACCTTC. It encodes CASSLWTGGANYGYTF.

V is TRBV18 and J is TRBJ1-5; 8 nucleotides line up with TRBD1. The CDR3 covers 16 residues. Trimming cost V 3 bases and J 10 bases; bases outside gene matches: 14. From germline, CDR1 is KGHSH and CDR2 LQKENI. In DNA form, the CDR3 reads TGTGCCAGCTCACCCCTCGGGGCAGGGGGCCCCCATCCCCAGCATTTT. It encodes CASSPLGAGGPHPQHF.

The V call is TRBV15, the J call TRBJ2-3, with 8 bases lining up with TRBD1. The CDR3 has 15 amino acids. V dropped 4 bases and J dropped 0; count of bases not matched to a gene: 3. Germline loops: CDR1 LNHNV, CDR2 YYDKDF (reference sequence). CDR3 amino acids: CATSIGQGSTDTQYF. DNA for the CDR3: TGTGCCACCAGCATAGGACAGGGTAGCACAGATACGCAGTATTTT.

The chain recombines TRBV6-4 with TRBJ1-1; 9 bases map to TRBD1. V was clipped by 4 bases and J by 2 bases; unmatched bases: 2. Germline values: CDR1 MRHNA, CDR2 SNTAGT. There are 14 residues in the CDR3. CDR3 in amino acids: CASSGGQGNTEAFF. The CDR3 coding sequence is TGTGCCAGCAGTGGGGGACAGGGAAACACTGAAGCTTTCTTT.